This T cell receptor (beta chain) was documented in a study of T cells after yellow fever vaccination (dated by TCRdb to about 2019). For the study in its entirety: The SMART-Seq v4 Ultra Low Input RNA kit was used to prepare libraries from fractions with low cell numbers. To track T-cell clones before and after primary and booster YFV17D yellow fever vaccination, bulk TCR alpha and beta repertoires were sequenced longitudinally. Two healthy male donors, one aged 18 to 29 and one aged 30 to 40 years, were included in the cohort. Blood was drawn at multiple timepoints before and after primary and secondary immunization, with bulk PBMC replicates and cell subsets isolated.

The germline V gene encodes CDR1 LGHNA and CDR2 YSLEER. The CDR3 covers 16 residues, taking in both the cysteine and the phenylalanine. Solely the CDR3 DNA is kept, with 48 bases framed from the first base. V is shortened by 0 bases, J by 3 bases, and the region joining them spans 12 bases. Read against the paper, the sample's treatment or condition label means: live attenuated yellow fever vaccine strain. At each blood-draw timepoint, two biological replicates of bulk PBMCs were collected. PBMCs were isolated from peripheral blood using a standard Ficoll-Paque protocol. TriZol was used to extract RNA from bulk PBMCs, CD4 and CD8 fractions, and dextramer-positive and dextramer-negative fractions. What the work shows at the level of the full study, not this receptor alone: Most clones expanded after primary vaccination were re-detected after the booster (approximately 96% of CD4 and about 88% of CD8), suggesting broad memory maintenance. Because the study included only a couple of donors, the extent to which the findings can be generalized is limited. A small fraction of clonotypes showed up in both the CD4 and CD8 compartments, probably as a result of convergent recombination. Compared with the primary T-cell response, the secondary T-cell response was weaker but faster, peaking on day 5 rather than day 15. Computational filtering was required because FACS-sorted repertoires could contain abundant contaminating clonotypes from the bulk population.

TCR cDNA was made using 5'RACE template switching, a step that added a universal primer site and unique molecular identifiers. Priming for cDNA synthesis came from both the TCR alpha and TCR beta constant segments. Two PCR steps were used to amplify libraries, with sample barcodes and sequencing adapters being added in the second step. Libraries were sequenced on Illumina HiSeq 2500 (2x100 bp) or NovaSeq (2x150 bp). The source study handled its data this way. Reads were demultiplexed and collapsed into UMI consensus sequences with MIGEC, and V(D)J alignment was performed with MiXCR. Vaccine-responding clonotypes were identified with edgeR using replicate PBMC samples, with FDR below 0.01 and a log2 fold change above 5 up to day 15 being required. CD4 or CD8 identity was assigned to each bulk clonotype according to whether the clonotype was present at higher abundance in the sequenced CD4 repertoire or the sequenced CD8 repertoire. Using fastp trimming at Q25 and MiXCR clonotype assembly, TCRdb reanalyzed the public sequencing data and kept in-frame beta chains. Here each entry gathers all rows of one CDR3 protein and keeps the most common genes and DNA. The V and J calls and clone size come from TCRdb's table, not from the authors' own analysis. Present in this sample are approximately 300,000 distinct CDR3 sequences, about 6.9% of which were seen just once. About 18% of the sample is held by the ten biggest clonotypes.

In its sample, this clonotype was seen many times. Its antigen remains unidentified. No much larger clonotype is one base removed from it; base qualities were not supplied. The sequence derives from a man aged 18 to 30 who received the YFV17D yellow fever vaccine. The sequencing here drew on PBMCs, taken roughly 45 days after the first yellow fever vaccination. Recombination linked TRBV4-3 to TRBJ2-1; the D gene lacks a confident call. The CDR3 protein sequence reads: CASSQEGSSLYNEQFF. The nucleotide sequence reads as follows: TGCGCCAGCAGCCAAGAAGGCTCGAGTCTCTACAATGAGCAGTTCTTC.